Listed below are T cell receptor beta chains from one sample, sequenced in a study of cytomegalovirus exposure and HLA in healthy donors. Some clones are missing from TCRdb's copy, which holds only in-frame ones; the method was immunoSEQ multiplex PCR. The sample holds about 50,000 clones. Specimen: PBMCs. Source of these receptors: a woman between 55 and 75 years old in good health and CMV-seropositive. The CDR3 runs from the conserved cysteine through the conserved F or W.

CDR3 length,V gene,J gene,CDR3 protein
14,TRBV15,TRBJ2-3,CATSGQGSTDTQYF
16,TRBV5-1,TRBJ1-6,CASSLAVQGNNSPLHF
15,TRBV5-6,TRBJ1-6,CASSPLRQGASPLHF
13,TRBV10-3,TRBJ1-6,CAISRDKDSPLHF
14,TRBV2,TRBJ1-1,CARKQTGGATEAFF
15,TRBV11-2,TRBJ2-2,CASSPEGPYTGELFF
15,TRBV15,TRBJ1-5,CATSKGDYSNQPQHF
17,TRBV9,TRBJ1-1,CASSPQMDRALNTEAFF
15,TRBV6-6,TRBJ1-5,CASSPAQSGNQPQHF
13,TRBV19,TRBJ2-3,CASQRGGGNTQYF
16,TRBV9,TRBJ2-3,CASSVEPGFGSDTQYF
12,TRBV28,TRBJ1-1,CASSTPKEKAFF
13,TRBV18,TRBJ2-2,CASSPVQTGELFF
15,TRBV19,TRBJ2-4,CASRNRVGVGDIQYF
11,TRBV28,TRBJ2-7,CASRTGGEQYF
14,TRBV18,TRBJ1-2,CASSPFPDVYGYTF
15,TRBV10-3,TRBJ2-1,CAISEGQGRYNEQFF
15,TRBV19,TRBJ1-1,CASSIGSGLNTEAFF
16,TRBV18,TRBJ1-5,CASSVGGDLGNQPQHF
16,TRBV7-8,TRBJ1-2,CASSPTFVLPNYGYTF
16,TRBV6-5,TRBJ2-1,CASSYSAGEADNEQFF
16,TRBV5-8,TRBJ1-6,CASRWGGLAYNSPLHF
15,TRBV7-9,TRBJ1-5,CASSLEGLGNQPQHF
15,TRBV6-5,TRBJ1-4,CASSYSTGQNEKLFF
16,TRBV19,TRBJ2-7,CASSKFTGQGIHEQYF
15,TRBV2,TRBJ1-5,CASSPPAGGKGPQHF
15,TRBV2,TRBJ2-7,CASKIGGVLNYEQYF
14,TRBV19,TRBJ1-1,CASSATGTGTEAFF
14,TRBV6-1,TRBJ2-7,CASRERTGNYEQYF
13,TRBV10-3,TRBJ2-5,CAISPQAPGTQYF
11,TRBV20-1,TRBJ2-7,CSARKGSEQYF
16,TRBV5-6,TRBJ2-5,CASSLRGTSGGETQYF
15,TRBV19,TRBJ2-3,CASSMGQGGTDTQYF
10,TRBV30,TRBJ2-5,CAWSGETQYF
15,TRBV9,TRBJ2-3,CASSVRLVPTDTQYF
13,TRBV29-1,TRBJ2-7,CSDRGLDTYEQYF
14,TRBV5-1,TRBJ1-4,CASSPEGATEKLFF
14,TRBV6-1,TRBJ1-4,CASRGTAGVEKLFF
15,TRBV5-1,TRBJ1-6,CASSATGGLGSPLHF